The T cell receptor (beta chain) described here comes from a study of OX40 agonist ivuxolimab in advanced cancers. About the research overall: Across the patients, intravenous ivuxolimab was delivered every 2 weeks at 0.01 to 10 mg/kg.

With autoimmune disease history or systemic immunosuppression, patients were excluded. The germline V gene encodes CDR1 LNHDA and CDR2 SQIVND (reference sequence). Trimming removed 5 bases at V and 4 bases at J, with 9 bases between. The CDR3 contains 12 residues. In regard to this clone: Its target is unknown.

Sequencing was performed with immunoSEQ multiplex PCR; in TCRdb, only in-frame clones are kept and a portion is missing. The data contain about 22,000 clones, about four fifths of them seen just once; the ten biggest clones take up roughly 23%. Study conclusions and caveats: Among the lowest peripheral clonal expansion occurred in 0.1-3.0 mg/kg partial responders.

This sequence was found in an adult with an advanced solid tumor such as melanoma, head and neck, liver or kidney cancer. The sequencing here drew on CD4+ or CD8+ T cells sorted from blood, taken in a trial of the OX40 agonist ivuxolimab. The chain is built from TRBV19 and TRBJ2-7; D remains ambiguous. CDR3 region: CASSADGYEQYF. DNA for the CDR3: TGTGCCAGTAGTGCCGACGGTTACGAGCAGTACTTC.